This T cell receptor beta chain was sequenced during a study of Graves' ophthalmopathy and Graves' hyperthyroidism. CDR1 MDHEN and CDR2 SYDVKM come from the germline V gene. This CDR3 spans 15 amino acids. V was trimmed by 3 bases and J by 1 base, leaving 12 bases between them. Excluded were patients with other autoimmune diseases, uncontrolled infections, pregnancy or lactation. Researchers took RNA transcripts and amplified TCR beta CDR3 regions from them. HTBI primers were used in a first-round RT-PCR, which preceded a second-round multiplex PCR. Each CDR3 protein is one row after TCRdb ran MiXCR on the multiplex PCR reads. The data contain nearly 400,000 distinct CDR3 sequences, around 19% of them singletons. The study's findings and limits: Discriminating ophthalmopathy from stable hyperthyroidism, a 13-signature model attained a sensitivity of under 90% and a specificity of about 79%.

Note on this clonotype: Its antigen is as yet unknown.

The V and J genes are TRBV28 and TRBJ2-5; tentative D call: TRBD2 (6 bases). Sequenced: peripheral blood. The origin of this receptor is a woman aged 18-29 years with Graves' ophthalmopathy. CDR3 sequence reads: CASSFSTGAQETQYF. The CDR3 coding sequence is TGTGCCAGCAGTTTTAGTACGGGAGCCCAAGAGACCCAGTACTTC.